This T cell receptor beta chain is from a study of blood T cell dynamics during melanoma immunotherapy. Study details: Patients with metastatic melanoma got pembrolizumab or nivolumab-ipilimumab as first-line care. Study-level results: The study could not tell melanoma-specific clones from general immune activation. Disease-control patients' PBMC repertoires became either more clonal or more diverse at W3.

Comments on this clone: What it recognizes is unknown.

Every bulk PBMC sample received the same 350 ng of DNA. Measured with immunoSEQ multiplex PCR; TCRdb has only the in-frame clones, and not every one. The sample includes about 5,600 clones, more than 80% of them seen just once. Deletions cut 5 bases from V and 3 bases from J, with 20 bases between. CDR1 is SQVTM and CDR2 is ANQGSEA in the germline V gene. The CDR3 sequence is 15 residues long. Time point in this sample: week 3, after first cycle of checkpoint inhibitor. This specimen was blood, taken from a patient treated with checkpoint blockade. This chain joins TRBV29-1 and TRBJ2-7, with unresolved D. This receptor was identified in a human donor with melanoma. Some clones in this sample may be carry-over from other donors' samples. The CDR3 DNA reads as TGCAGCGTTACCTTTACGCGGTCCTGGGGCTACGAGCAGTACTTC. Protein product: CSVTFTRSWGYEQYF.